In this sample, the clone carrying this T cell receptor beta chain turned up many times. Germline V gives CDR1 ENHRY, CDR2 SYGVKD. The CDR3 extends over 15 amino acids. Trimming removed 3 bases from V and 7 bases from J, with 16 bases in between. Described time point: before trial treatment. The source of the sample is a study of low-dose radiotherapy and immunotherapy resistance in tumors. Study as a whole: On cycle 1 day 1, patients started four cycles of oral aspirin 300 mg daily.

Gene-specific TRAV and TRBV primers were used for first-strand cDNA, covering alpha and beta chains. Both a constant-region primer and a V-primer adapter served to amplify TCRs across 20 to 25 PCR cycles. TCRdb used MiXCR to reprocess the reads, holding one entry per CDR3 protein. The sample contains 85,000 to 95,000 distinct CDR3 sequences, more than 7.5% of which appear only once. Material: PBMCs, obtained before treatment. The receptor's source is a male donor with prostate cancer. The chain is built from TRBV10-3 and TRBJ2-1; D may be TRBD2 (7 bases). DNA for the CDR3: TGTGCCATCAGTGACTCGGCGGGGGCTAGAAATGAGCAGTTCTTC. It is translated as CAISDSAGARNEQFF.